This T cell receptor (beta chain) was identified in a study of identical twins. Points from the study as a whole: A lower insertion count was a feature of abundant cord blood beta clonotypes, with no such feature in memory repertoires. Not following the same donors, the study drew its conclusions from cross-sectional statistical analysis.

This clonotype was seen only a few times. Its specificity is not known. CDR3 length: 11 amino acids. In germline, CDR1 is MNHEY, CDR2 SVGEGT. Between the trimmed V and J ends, which lost 10 bases and 4 bases, there was a span of 9 bases. Each cDNA held unique molecular identifiers, and template switching gave it a universal primer site. Via MiXCR, TCRdb re-called the 5' RACE reads, giving one row per CDR3 protein. Of 1.5 million to 2 million distinct CDR3 sequences listed, under 35% are singletons. V is TRBV6-2 or TRBV6-3 and J is TRBJ2-3, with a weak D call TRBD2 (5 bases). This receptor was taken from a newborn girl in good health. Sequenced sample: cord blood. CDR3 in amino acids: CATGVADTQYF. DNA for the CDR3: TGTGCCACCGGGGTGGCAGATACGCAGTATTTT.